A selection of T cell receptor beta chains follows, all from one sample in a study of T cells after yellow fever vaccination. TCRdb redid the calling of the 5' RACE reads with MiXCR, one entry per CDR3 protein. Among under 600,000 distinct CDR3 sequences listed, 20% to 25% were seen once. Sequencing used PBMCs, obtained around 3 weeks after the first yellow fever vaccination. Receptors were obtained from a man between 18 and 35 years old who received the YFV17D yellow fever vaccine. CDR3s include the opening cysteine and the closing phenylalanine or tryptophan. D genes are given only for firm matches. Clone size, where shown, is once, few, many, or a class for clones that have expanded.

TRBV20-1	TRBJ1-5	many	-	CSATLGNQPQHF	TGCAGTGCTACGTTGGGCAATCAGCCCCAGCATTTT
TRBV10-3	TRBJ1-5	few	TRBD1	CAISEGRGGNQPQHF	TGTGCCATCAGTGAGGGCAGGGGGGGAAATCAGCCCCAGCATTTT
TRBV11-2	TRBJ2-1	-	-	CASSLGPLNEQFF	TGTGCCAGCAGCTTAGGTCCTCTCAATGAGCAGTTCTTC
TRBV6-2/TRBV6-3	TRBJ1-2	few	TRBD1	CASSYWTGTDYGYTF	TGTGCCAGCAGTTACTGGACAGGGACTGACTATGGCTACACCTTC
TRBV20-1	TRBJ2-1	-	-	CSVKDGLEQFF	TGCAGTGTCAAAGACGGCCTTGAGCAGTTCTTC
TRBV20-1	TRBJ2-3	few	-	CSAPPSAAGADTQYF	TGCAGTGCCCCCCCTAGCGCCGCAGGGGCAGATACGCAGTATTTT
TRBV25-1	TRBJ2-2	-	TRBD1	CASSPRRQGIGELFF	TGTGCCAGCAGTCCTCGCCGACAGGGTATCGGGGAGCTGTTTTTT
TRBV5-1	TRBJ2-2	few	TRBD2	CATRLAGHTGELFF	TGCGCCACAAGACTAGCGGGGCACACCGGGGAGCTGTTTTTT
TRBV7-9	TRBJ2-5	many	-	CASSYWALQETQYF	TGTGCCAGCAGCTACTGGGCTTTACAAGAGACCCAGTACTTC
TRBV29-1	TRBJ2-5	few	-	CSVAGSGQETQYF	TGCAGCGTTGCGGGTTCAGGCCAAGAGACCCAGTACTTC
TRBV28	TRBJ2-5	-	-	CASSFRPVVGGTQYF	TGTGCCAGCAGTTTCCGTCCCGTCGTTGGGGGGACCCAGTACTTC
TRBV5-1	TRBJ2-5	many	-	CASSLQPGDETQYF	TGCGCCAGCAGCTTACAGCCCGGCGACGAGACCCAGTACTTC
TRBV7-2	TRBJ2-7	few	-	CASSLVGGSSEEQYF	TGTGCCAGCAGCTTAGTGGGGGGCTCGTCGGAAGAGCAGTACTTC
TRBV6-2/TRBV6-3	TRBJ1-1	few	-	CASSPPGTFLNTEAFF	TGTGCCAGCAGCCCCCCCGGGACATTCTTGAACACTGAAGCTTTCTTT
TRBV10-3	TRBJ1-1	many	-	CAISKVGTEAFF	TGTGCCATCAGTAAGGTTGGCACTGAAGCTTTCTTT
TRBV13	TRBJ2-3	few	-	CASTNTDTQYF	TGTGCCAGCACCAACACAGATACGCAGTATTTT
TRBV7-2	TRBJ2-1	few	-	CASSLVGGKENEQFF	TGTGCCAGCAGCTTAGTGGGGGGCAAGGAGAATGAGCAGTTCTTC
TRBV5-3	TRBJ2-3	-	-	CASSFDPDFGTDTQYF	TGTGCCAGCAGCTTTGACCCGGACTTTGGCACAGATACGCAGTATTTT
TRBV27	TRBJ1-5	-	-	CASSSGGLNQPQHF	TGTGCCAGCAGTTCAGGAGGTCTGAATCAGCCCCAGCATTTT
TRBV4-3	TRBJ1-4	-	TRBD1	CASSQDRGQGDEKLFF	TGCGCCAGCAGCCAAGATCGGGGACAGGGGGATGAAAAACTGTTTTTT
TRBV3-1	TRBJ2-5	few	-	CASSQDSAQETQYF	TGTGCCAGCAGCCAAGATAGTGCCCAAGAGACCCAGTACTTC
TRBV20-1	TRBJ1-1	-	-	CSAPPSGAGRTEAFF	TGCAGTGCTCCGCCCTCAGGGGCGGGGAGAACTGAAGCTTTCTTT
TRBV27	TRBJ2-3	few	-	CASSLWGEGTDTQYF	TGTGCCAGCAGTTTATGGGGGGAAGGGACAGATACGCAGTATTTT
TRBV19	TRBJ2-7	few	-	CAYLTGFPREQYF	TGTGCCTACCTAACCGGCTTTCCGAGGGAGCAGTACTTC
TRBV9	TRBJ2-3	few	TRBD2	CASSETSGGRGDTQYF	TGTGCCAGCAGCGAGACTAGCGGGGGGCGAGGGGATACGCAGTATTTT
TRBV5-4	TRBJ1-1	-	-	CASSSGGGGPEAFF	TGTGCCAGCAGCTCCGGGGGGGGTGGACCTGAAGCTTTCTTT
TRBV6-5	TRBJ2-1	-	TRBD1	CASSTSRDRHYNEQFF	TGTGCCAGCAGTACTTCCCGGGACAGGCACTACAATGAGCAGTTCTTC
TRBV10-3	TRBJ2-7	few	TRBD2	CAISETSGAAYEQYF	TGTGCCATCAGTGAAACTAGCGGGGCAGCCTACGAGCAGTACTTC
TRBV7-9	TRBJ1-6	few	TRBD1	CASSFDRAENNSPLHF	TGTGCCAGCAGCTTTGACAGGGCCGAGAATAATTCACCCCTCCACTTT
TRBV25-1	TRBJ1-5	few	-	CASALDINQPQHF	TGTGCCAGTGCGCTGGACATCAATCAGCCCCAGCATTTT
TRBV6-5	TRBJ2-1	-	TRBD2	CASSLAGEYTEQFF	TGTGCCAGCAGTTTAGCGGGGGAGTACACTGAGCAGTTCTTC
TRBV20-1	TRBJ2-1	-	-	CSARGHGSYNEQFF	TGCAGTGCTAGGGGGCACGGTTCCTACAATGAGCAGTTCTTC
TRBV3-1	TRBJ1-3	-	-	CASSQDAVPGNTIYF	TGTGCCAGCAGCCAAGATGCGGTTCCTGGAAACACCATATATTTT
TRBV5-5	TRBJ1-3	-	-	CASSLSPAVGNTIYF	TGTGCCAGCAGCTTGTCGCCGGCCGTCGGAAACACCATATATTTT
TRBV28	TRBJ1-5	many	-	CASRIGGARQPQHF	TGTGCCAGCAGAATAGGGGGGGCACGGCAGCCCCAGCATTTT
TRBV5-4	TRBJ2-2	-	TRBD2	CASSRKAGGRTGELFF	TGTGCCAGCAGCCGTAAAGCGGGGGGGCGCACCGGGGAGCTGTTTTTT
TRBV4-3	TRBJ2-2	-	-	CASSQNGLNTGELFF	TGCGCCAGCAGCCAAAACGGGCTTAACACCGGGGAGCTGTTTTTT
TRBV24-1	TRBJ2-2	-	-	CATGSSSTGELFF	TGTGCCACCGGGTCATCTTCCACCGGGGAGCTGTTTTTT
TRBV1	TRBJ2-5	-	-	CTSATVDEQETQYF	TGCACCAGCGCCACGGTAGACGAACAAGAGACCCAGTACTTC
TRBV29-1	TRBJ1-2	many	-	CSVDPGGDGYTF	TGCAGCGTTGATCCGGGAGGAGATGGCTACACCTTC
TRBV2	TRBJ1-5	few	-	CASSRPGYSNQPQHF	TGTGCCAGCAGTCGGCCGGGTTATAGCAATCAGCCCCAGCATTTT
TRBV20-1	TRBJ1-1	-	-	CSAVALGGGTEAFF	TGCAGTGCTGTAGCCTTAGGGGGGGGCACTGAAGCTTTCTTT
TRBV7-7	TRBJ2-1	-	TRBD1	CASSVGQGNEQFF	TGTGCTAGCAGCGTGGGACAGGGTAATGAGCAGTTCTTC
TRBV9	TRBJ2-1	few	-	CASSVGPPLTYNEQFF	TGTGCCAGCAGCGTAGGACCCCCCCTGACCTACAATGAGCAGTTCTTC
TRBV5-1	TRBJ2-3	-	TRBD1	CASSAGQGLADTQYF	TGCGCCAGCAGCGCGGGACAGGGGCTCGCAGATACGCAGTATTTT
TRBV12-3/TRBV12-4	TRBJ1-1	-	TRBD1	CASTLGQGQVAFF	TGTGCCAGCACCCTGGGACAGGGGCAGGTAGCTTTCTTT
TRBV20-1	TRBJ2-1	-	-	CSATGGRIIYNEQFF	TGCAGTGCTACTGGGGGTCGAATAATCTACAATGAGCAGTTCTTC
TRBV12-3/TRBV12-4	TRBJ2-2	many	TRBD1	CASRTGTVNTGELFF	TGTGCCAGCAGGACCGGGACAGTGAACACCGGGGAGCTGTTTTTT
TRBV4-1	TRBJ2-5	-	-	CASSQWVAGGPQETQYF	TGCGCCAGCAGCCAATGGGTAGCCGGAGGCCCCCAAGAGACCCAGTACTTC
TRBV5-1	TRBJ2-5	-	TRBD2	CASSPGLAGVVETQYF	TGCGCCAGCAGCCCGGGACTAGCGGGGGTAGTGGAGACCCAGTACTTC
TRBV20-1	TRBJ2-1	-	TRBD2	CSARGLAGGRSYNEQFF	TGCAGTGCTAGAGGCCTAGCGGGGGGAAGATCCTACAATGAGCAGTTCTTC
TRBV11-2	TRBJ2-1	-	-	CASSLGGAELSSYNEQFF	TGTGCCAGCAGCTTAGGGGGGGCCGAGTTGAGCTCCTACAATGAGCAGTTCTTC
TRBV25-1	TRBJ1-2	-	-	CASRSSPGGGYTF	TGTGCCAGCAGATCATCACCGGGGGGCGGCTACACCTTC
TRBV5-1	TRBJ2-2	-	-	CASSGGFTGELFF	TGCGCCAGCAGCGGGGGATTCACCGGGGAGCTGTTTTTT
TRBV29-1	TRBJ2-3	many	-	CSVEGVAGRKKGSQYF	TGCAGCGTTGAAGGGGTGGCAGGTCGCAAAAAGGGGTCGCAGTATTTT
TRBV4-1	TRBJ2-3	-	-	CASRRGRELTDTQYF	TGCGCCAGCAGAAGGGGCAGGGAGCTCACAGATACGCAGTATTTT
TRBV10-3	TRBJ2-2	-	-	CAISGPDKVGTGELFF	TGTGCCATCAGTGGGCCGGACAAGGTTGGCACCGGGGAGCTGTTTTTT
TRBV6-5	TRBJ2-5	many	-	CASSDSNLGTQYF	TGTGCCAGCAGTGACTCGAATCTTGGGACCCAGTACTTC